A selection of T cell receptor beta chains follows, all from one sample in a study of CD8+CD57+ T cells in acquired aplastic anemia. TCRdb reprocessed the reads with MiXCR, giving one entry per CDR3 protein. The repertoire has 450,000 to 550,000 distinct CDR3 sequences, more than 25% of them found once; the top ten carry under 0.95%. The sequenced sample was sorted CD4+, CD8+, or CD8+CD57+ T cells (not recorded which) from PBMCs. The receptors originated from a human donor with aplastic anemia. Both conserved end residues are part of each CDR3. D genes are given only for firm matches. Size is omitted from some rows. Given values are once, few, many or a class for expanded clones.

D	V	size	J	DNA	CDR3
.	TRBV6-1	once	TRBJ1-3	TGTGCCAGCAGTGAACCCTCGGCAGGGTTGAAAAACACCATATATTTT	CASSEPSAGLKNTIYF
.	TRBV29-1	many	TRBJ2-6	TGCAGCGTCCTTTCTGGGGCCAACGTCCTGACTTTC	CSVLSGANVLTF
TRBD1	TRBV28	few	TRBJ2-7	TGTGCCAGCAGGATGGGACAGGGAGGCTCCTACGAGCAGTACTTC	CASRMGQGGSYEQYF
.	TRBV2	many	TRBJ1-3	TGTGCCAGCAGTGCCAGCTCTGGAAACACCATATATTTT	CASSASSGNTIYF
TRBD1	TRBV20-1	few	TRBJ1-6	TGCAGTGCTAGGGGGACAGGGACCTATAATTCACCCCTCCACTTT	CSARGTGTYNSPLHF
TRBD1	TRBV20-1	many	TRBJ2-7	TGCAGTGCTAGCGTCGTGGGGGACAGGGGGTACGAGCAGTACTTC	CSASVVGDRGYEQYF
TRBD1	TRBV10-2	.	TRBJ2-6	TGCGCCAGCAGTGGGGACAGGGGATATGGGGCCAACGTCCTGACTTTC	CASSGDRGYGANVLTF
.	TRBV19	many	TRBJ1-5	TGTGCCAGTAAGAGGGACTCGAGCAATCAGCCCCAGCATTTT	CASKRDSSNQPQHF
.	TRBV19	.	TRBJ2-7	TGTGCCAGTATGACGAGGCCAGTTTCCTACGAGCAGTACTTC	CASMTRPVSYEQYF
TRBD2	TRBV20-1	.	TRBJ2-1	TGCAGTGCTAGAGATCTGACTAGCGGCTACAATGAGCAGTTCTTC	CSARDLTSGYNEQFF
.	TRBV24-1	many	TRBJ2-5	TGTGCCACCAGTGATTTAGGAGGGGCAGAGACCCAGTACTTC	CATSDLGGAETQYF
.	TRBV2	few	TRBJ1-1	TGTGCCACCGAGACAGAGGGCTTTGAAGCTTTCTTT	CATETEGFEAFF
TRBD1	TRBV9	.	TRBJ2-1	TGTGCCAGCAGCGTGGGACAGCCGCACTACAATGAGCAGTTCTTC	CASSVGQPHYNEQFF
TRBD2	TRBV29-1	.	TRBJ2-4	TGCAGCGCCCACAGCGGGGTCAAAAACATTCAGTACTTC	CSAHSGVKNIQYF
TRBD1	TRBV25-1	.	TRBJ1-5	TGTGCCAGCAGTGGGGGACAGGGGCGGGATCAGCCCCAGCATTTT	CASSGGQGRDQPQHF
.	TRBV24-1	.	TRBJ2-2	TGTGCCACCAGTGATTTCGCTGCCGGGGAGCTGTTTTTT	CATSDFAAGELFF
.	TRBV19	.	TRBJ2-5	TGTGCCAGTCAGGGGCAGGGAGGAGAGACCCAGTACTTC	CASQGQGGETQYF
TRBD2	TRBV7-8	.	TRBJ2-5	TGTGCCACCAGCGCGGGGGGGCCGTTAGAGACCCAGTACTTC	CATSAGGPLETQYF
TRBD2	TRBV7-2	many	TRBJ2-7	TGTGCCAGCAGCGCTAGCGGGGGTGTCCTCGAGCAGTACTTC	CASSASGGVLEQYF
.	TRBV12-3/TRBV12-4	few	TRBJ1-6	TGTGCCAGCGGCCTGGACAGACTAACGGAATCACCCCTCCACTTT	CASGLDRLTESPLHF
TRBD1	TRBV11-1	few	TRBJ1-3	TGTGCCAGCAGCCGCCGGGGGACAGTCTCTGGAAACACCATATATTTT	CASSRRGTVSGNTIYF
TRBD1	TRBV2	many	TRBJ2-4	TGTGCCAGCATTCAACCGGGACAGGGATCGAACATTCAGTACTTC	CASIQPGQGSNIQYF
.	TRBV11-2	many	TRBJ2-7	TGTGCCAGCAGCTTAGGGGTAGGGCGCGAGCAGTACTTC	CASSLGVGREQYF
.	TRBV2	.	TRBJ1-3	TGTGCCAGCAGACCCGGACTGACCTCTGGAAACACCATATATTTT	CASRPGLTSGNTIYF
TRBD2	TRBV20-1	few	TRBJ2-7	TGCAGTGCTAGATGGAGCCCCTCTAGCGGGGGTATCGACGAGCAGTACTTC	CSARWSPSSGGIDEQYF
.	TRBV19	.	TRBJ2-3	TGTGCCAGTAGTACGCCGGGAAACACAGATACGCAGTATTTT	CASSTPGNTDTQYF